Presented here are 32 T cell receptor beta chains from one specimen sequenced in a study of control samples from healthy donors and cancer patients. Here immunoSEQ multiplex PCR was the method, and the copy in TCRdb shows in-frame clones only, minus some. The data hold around 140,000 clones, with 90% to 95% observed a single time. Sequencing was done on a sample of blood. The source of these receptors is a middle-aged man in good health.

Written as DNA, the CDR3 is TGCAGCGTTGGACAGGGGCCATACAATGAGCAGTTCTTC. The encoded protein is CSVGQGPYNEQFF. The chain uses TRBV29-1 and TRBJ2-1; 8 nucleotides agree with TRBD1. The CDR3 length is 13 residues. V trimming: 4 bases; J trimming: 4 bases; junction bases outside the gene matches: 3. Germline CDR1 SQVTM, CDR2 ANQGSEA.

V is TRBV6-5 and J is TRBJ1-3; no firm D call. V lost 10 bases and J 4 bases, leaving 14 bases between the germline ends. The CDR3 is 13 amino acids. Germline CDR1 MNHEY, CDR2 SVGAGI. CDR3 nucleotide sequence: TGTGCCATTATGAGCGTAGTCGGAAACACCATATATTTT. Encoded protein: CAIMSVVGNTIYF.

This clone appeared once. The chain is built from TRBV7-6 and TRBJ2-1, with TRBD1 identical over 7 bases. Germline V gene sequence: CDR1 SGHVS, CDR2 FNYEAQ. The CDR3 has 16 amino acids. V was clipped by 1 base and J by 0 bases; unmatched bases: 3. CDR3 nucleotide sequence: TGTGCCAGCAGCTTAGAGGGGACAGTCTCCTACAATGAGCAGTTCTTC. The encoded protein is CASSLEGTVSYNEQFF.

Of note for this clone: The sample contains more than one DNA sequence encoding this CDR3. The chain recombines TRBV9 with TRBJ2-2, with D perhaps matching TRBD2 (6 bases). V was clipped by 0 bases and J by 4 bases, with 10 bases between them. This CDR3 has 15 residues. CDR1 and CDR2 from the germline V gene are SGDLS and YYNGEE. CDR3 sequence: CASSVGLGSTGELFF. CDR3 nucleotides: TGTGCCAGCAGCGTAGGTCTCGGGAGCACCGGGGAGCTGTTTTTT.

The sample holds one count of this clone. V usage is TRBV20-1 and J usage is TRBJ1-2; no clear D gene. This CDR3 has 11 amino acids. Trimming took 6 bases from V and 8 from J, leaving 13 bases between them. Germline V gives CDR1 DFQATT, CDR2 SNEGSKA (reference sequence). This CDR3 reads CSAQAGVGYTF. CDR3 DNA sequence: TGCAGTGCCCAGGCCGGGGTAGGCTACACCTTC.

This clone was seen only a few times. V gene TRBV4-1 combines with J gene TRBJ2-7, with 7 positions matching TRBD1. V shed 3 bases, J shed 3 bases, and the junction held 5 bases outside the gene matches. Germline V CDR1 and CDR2: MGHRA, YSYEKL. The CDR3 spans 14 residues. CDR3: CASSQRQGVYEQYF. The CDR3, as DNA: TGCGCCAGCAGCCAGAGACAGGGAGTCTACGAGCAGTACTTC.

The rearrangement links TRBV6-4 to TRBJ2-1; 11 bases agree with TRBD2. CDR1 MRHNA and CDR2 SNTAGT come from the germline V gene. V was clipped by 6 bases and J by 9 bases; unmatched bases: 10. This CDR3 comprises 15 residues. CDR3 in DNA: TGTGCCAGCAGAAATAGCGGGAGGGCCGGGGGTGAGCAGTTCTTC. Protein sequence: CASRNSGRAGGEQFF.

This chain connects TRBV9 to TRBJ1-6, with D possibly matching TRBD1 (6 bases). The CDR3 contains 15 residues. CDR1 and CDR2 from the germline V gene are SGDLS and YYNGEE. Trimming cost V 0 bases and J 7 bases, with 11 bases left between them. The CDR3 DNA sequence: TGTGCCAGCAGCGTAGGGGTACAGGGAAATTCACCCCTCCACTTT. Amino acids: CASSVGVQGNSPLHF.

The chain has TRBV12-3 or TRBV12-4 and TRBJ1-1; perhaps TRBD1 as D (5 bases). Between the trimmed V and J ends, which lost 8 bases and 0 bases, there was a span of 10 bases. The CDR3 runs 13 residues. CDR3 sequence: CASGRQMNTEAFF. CDR3 coding DNA: TGTGCCAGCGGTCGACAGATGAACACTGAAGCTTTCTTT.

The chain links TRBV25-1 to TRBJ1-1; no reliable D call. Germline lookup yields CDR1 MGHDK and CDR2 SYGVNS. This CDR3 has 14 residues. The V end lost 3 bases, the J end lost 1 base, and 9 bases lay between the germline ends. CDR3 in DNA: TGTGCCAGCAGTGAGGGAGGAACGAACACTGAAGCTTTCTTT. It yields the protein CASSEGGTNTEAFF.

The chain has TRBV3-1 (or the pseudogene TRBV3-2) and TRBJ2-7; D could derive from TRBD1 or TRBD2 (5 bases each). The CDR3 is 15 residues long. With 4 bases removed from V and 5 bases from J, the gap between germline ends came to 18 bases. The V gene's germline CDR1 is LGHDT and CDR2 YNNKEL (reference sequence). This CDR3 is CASSPLGDLQDEQYF. The CDR3 DNA sequence: TGTGCCAGCAGCCCCCTCGGGGACCTTCAAGACGAGCAGTACTTC.

The rearrangement uses TRBV5-1 and TRBJ2-7; a weak D match, TRBD1 (6 bases). Trimming left V 0 bases short and J 2 bases short, with 12 bases between. CDR3 length: 15 amino acids. Germline V gives CDR1 SGHRS, CDR2 YFSETQ. The CDR3 DNA reads TGCGCCAGCAGCTTGGTCTCCGGGACACCCTACGAGCAGTACTTC. Protein sequence: CASSLVSGTPYEQYF.

This chain uses TRBV5-4 with TRBJ1-2; D not certain. The CDR3 has 13 residues. CDR1 SGHNT and CDR2 YYREEE come from the germline V gene (reference sequence). The V end was cut by 2 bases, the J end by 0 bases, with 5 bases between. CDR3 amino acids: CASSLSSNYGYTF. CDR3 nucleotide sequence: TGTGCCAGCAGCTTAAGTTCTAACTATGGCTACACCTTC.

This chain joins TRBV25-1 and TRBJ2-5; the D gene is possibly TRBD1 (5 bases). V lost 2 bases and J 0 bases, leaving 16 bases between the germline ends. This CDR3 has 17 amino acids. CDR1 MGHDK and CDR2 SYGVNS come from the germline V gene. The DNA for the CDR3 is TGTGCCAGCAGTGAACCTCGACAGTTCATGTACCAAGAGACCCAGTACTTC. This gives the protein CASSEPRQFMYQETQYF.

The genes are TRBV10-1 and TRBJ2-2; unclear D gene. V lost 3 bases and J 5 bases, leaving 7 bases between the germline ends. CDR1 WNHNN and CDR2 SYGVQD come from the germline V gene (reference sequence). This CDR3 is 13 amino acids long. CDR3: CASSDQRTGELFF. For the CDR3, the DNA is TGCGCCAGCAGTGACCAGAGGACCGGGGAGCTGTTTTTT.

The chain recombines TRBV5-1 with TRBJ2-1; tentatively, D is TRBD1 or TRBD2 (5 bases each). V dropped 0 bases and J dropped 0 bases, with 7 bases sitting between them. Germline values: CDR1 SGHRS, CDR2 YFSETQ. The CDR3 extends over 15 amino acids. CDR3 sequence reads: CASSLGGTSYNEQFF. The CDR3 bases are TGCGCCAGCAGCTTGGGTGGGACCTCCTACAATGAGCAGTTCTTC.

The chain employs TRBV29-1 and TRBJ1-1; 9 bases match TRBD1. This CDR3 comprises 13 residues. CDR1 is SQVTM and CDR2 is ANQGSEA in the germline V gene. The V segment lost 7 bases and the J segment 4 bases; nucleotides outside the gene matches: 7. CDR3 loop: CSAGQGTGTEAFF. The CDR3, as DNA: TGCAGCGCCGGACAGGGGACGGGCACTGAAGCTTTCTTT.

This sequence joins TRBV29-1 and TRBJ1-2; D is unclear. This CDR3 is built from 11 residues. The germline V and J ends were trimmed by 1 base and 2 bases, with 2 bases remaining between them. Germline CDR1 is SQVTM and CDR2 is ANQGSEA. CDR3 bases: TGCAGCGTTGAAGGGAACTATGGCTACACCTTC. Translating it yields CSVEGNYGYTF. Full variable domain (remainder filled in from reference TRBV29-1 and TRBJ1-2): SAVISQKPSRDICQRGTSLTIQCQVDSQVTMMFWYRQQPGQSLTLIATANQGSEATYESGFVIDKFPISRPNLTFSTLTVSNMSPEDSSIYLCSVEGNYGYTFGSGTRLTVV.

The chain carries TRBV29-1 and TRBJ2-7; D remains unclear. Trimming left V 4 bases short and J 5 bases short, with 12 bases between. Germline V lookup: CDR1 SQVTM, CDR2 ANQGSEA. CDR3 length: 12 amino acids. The CDR3 DNA reads as TGCAGCGTTGTTTCTGGGTGGGACGAGCAGTACTTC. This sequence encodes CSVVSGWDEQYF.

The rearrangement uses TRBV11-1 and TRBJ2-1, with TRBD1 identical over 7 bases. This CDR3 spans 15 amino acids. Germline loops: CDR1 SGHAT, CDR2 FQDESV (reference sequence). With 7 bases clipped from V and 4 bases from J, the junction kept 10 bases outside the gene matches. For the CDR3, the DNA is TGTGCCAGCACTCCCGGGGCCAGGGGGTACAATGAGCAGTTCTTC. Amino acids: CASTPGARGYNEQFF.

The chain carries TRBV18 and TRBJ2-2; 9 bases are a match to TRBD2. CDR1 is KGHSH and CDR2 is LQKENI in the germline V gene. This CDR3 has 15 residues. After removal of 1 base from V and 4 bases from J, the junction contained 1 base not matched to a gene. The CDR3 DNA follows: TGTGCCAGCTCACCACTAGCGGGAGTCACCGGGGAGCTGTTTTTT. Translation: CASSPLAGVTGELFF.

The chain combines TRBV6-2 or TRBV6-3 with TRBJ1-5, with 8 bases that match TRBD1. CDR1 MNHEY and CDR2 SVGEGT come from the germline V gene. The CDR3 loop spans 18 amino acids. V was pared by 7 bases and J by 0 bases, with 14 bases of the junction left unmatched. CDR3 bases: TGTGCCAGCAACCCTCGTCCGGGACAGGTTAATAGCAATCAGCCCCAGCATTTT. Encoded protein: CASNPRPGQVNSNQPQHF.

The V call is TRBV6-5, the J call TRBJ1-2; D is perhaps TRBD1 (6 bases). The V and J ends lost 9 bases and 7 bases respectively, with 15 bases between them. Germline assignment: CDR1 MNHEY and CDR2 SVGAGI. The CDR3 totals 12 residues. The chain's CDR3 is CASHRWGAGYTF. CDR3 bases: TGTGCCAGTCACCGTTGGGGGGCTGGCTACACCTTC.

The V call is TRBV9, the J call TRBJ2-3; TRBD2 is a possible D gene (6 bases). Germline V gene lookup returns CDR1 SGDLS and CDR2 YYNGEE. V lost 4 bases, J lost 0 bases, and 9 bases lay in between. The CDR3 has 14 amino acids. The CDR3 here is CASSISGSTDTQYF. CDR3 nucleotide sequence: TGTGCCAGCAGCATCAGCGGGAGCACAGATACGCAGTATTTT.

The chain has TRBV2 and TRBJ2-2; D is ambiguous. The CDR3 has 12 residues. Germline values: CDR1 SNHLY, CDR2 FYNNEI. Trimming pared 4 bases from V and 7 bases from J, leaving 7 bases between. The CDR3 loop reads CASSGDVGELFF. CDR3 nucleotide sequence: TGTGCCAGCAGTGGAGACGTCGGGGAGCTGTTTTTT.

Judged by abundance, this clone is medium-sized. The chain links TRBV25-1 to TRBJ1-2, with D unclear. The V and J ends lost 1 base and 3 bases respectively, with 12 bases between them. Germline assignment: CDR1 MGHDK and CDR2 SYGVNS. The CDR3 sequence is 15 residues long. The CDR3: CASSESRGFYYGYTF. The CDR3 DNA reads as TGTGCCAGCAGTGAATCTCGGGGTTTCTACTATGGCTACACCTTC.

Here the CDR3 DNA reads TGCGCCAGCAGCCAAGCACTACGGGTCACCGGGGAGCTGTTTTTT. It codes for CASSQALRVTGELFF. The rearrangement uses TRBV4-1 and TRBJ2-2; no firm D call. Germline-derived CDR1 and CDR2 are MGHRA and YSYEKL. V gave up 1 base and J gave up 4 bases, with 10 bases separating them. The CDR3 contains 15 residues.

This chain links TRBV4-3 with TRBJ2-2; 9 nucleotides align to TRBD2. Germline CDR1 is LGHNA and CDR2 is YSLEER. The CDR3 is made up of 16 amino acids. Losses at the gene ends were 1 base for V and 7 bases for J; bases not matched to a gene: 7. The CDR3 nucleotides are TGCGCCAGCAGCCAAGGCGGTAGCGGGGGCGTCGGGGAGCTGTTTTTT. Protein sequence: CASSQGGSGGVGELFF.

The CDR3 is CASSLGLAGLDEQFF. The CDR3 DNA sequence: TGTGCCAGCAGCTTGGGACTAGCGGGGTTGGATGAGCAGTTCTTC. J is TRBJ2-1 and V is TRBV7-6, with 13 bases identical to TRBD2. Germline values: CDR1 SGHVS, CDR2 FNYEAQ. Trimming removed 3 bases from V and 8 bases from J; junction bases left unmatched: 4. This CDR3 contains 15 residues.

In this sample, this clone turned up once. The chain uses TRBV29-1 and TRBJ2-2; D unresolved. Trimming removed 4 bases from V and 5 bases from J, with 8 bases in between. This CDR3 is 12 amino acids long. Germline V CDR1 and CDR2: SQVTM, ANQGSEA. DNA for the CDR3: TGCAGCGTTGGATGGGAAACCGGGGAGCTGTTTTTT. It encodes CSVGWETGELFF.

The chain has TRBV24-1 and TRBJ1-2; 7 bases are a match to TRBD1. The CDR3 length is 14 residues. J lost 4 bases, V lost 4 bases, and 5 bases had no gene match. Germline CDR1 and CDR2: KGHDR and SFDVKD. CDR3 nucleotide sequence: TGTGCCACCAGTGACACTGACAGGGTCTATGGCTACACCTTC. This translates into CATSDTDRVYGYTF.

The chain uses TRBV3-1 (or the pseudogene TRBV3-2) and TRBJ2-5; D remains unclear. The CDR3 is 13 amino acids. Germline V CDR1 and CDR2: LGHDT, YNNKEL (reference sequence). Trimming removed 1 base at V and 2 bases at J, with 5 bases between. The CDR3 DNA sequence: TGTGCCAGCAGCCAAGGCTGGCAAGAGACCCAGTACTTC. Translation gives CASSQGWQETQYF.